The present T cell receptor beta chain was sequenced within a study of Graves' ophthalmopathy and Graves' hyperthyroidism. RNA transcripts were the source from which TCR beta CDR3 regions were amplified. Second-round multiplex PCR came after first-round RT-PCR with HTBI primers. TCRdb passed the multiplex PCR reads through MiXCR, listing each CDR3 protein once. The table lists about 700,000 distinct CDR3 sequences, 40% of them singletons. CDR1 and CDR2 (germline): SGHKS, YYEKEE (reference sequence). The CDR3 has 15 residues. V was trimmed by 0 bases and J by 6 bases, leaving 13 bases between them. This clonotype was seen only a few times. Antigen specificity is unknown. Findings and limits, study-wide: Most thyroid clonotypes expanded beyond 0.001 frequency were also found in blood.

The sample comprised peripheral blood. The clonotype comes from an adult man with Graves' ophthalmopathy. The gene calls are TRBV5-5 and TRBJ1-5, with D maybe TRBD1 (5 bases). CDR3 nucleotides: TGTGCCAGCAGCTTGGGTGGGGGTATAGGTCAGCCCCAGCATTTT. Its translation: CASSLGGGIGQPQHF.